Shown below are 14 T cell receptor beta chains from a single sample sequenced in a study of a mutant IDH1 vaccine in newly diagnosed glioma. For these TCRs, the target antigens are not known. Generated by immunoSEQ multiplex PCR, the TCRdb table keeps only in-frame clones and is missing some. The sample yields around 26,000 clones, approximately 78% seen once. Time point specified: week 23, last vaccination. Vaccine doses each comprised 300 ug of mutant IDH1 20-mer peptide, with topical imiquimod. The sequences come from PBMCs, collected from a glioma patient whose treatment included an IDH1 peptide vaccine. These receptor sequences come from a woman aged 30 to 39 with glioma.

V usage is TRBV5-1 and J usage is TRBJ2-7; D is unresolved. This CDR3 is 15 amino acids long. Germline CDR1 reads SGHRS; CDR2 reads YFSETQ. Between the trimmed V and J ends, which lost 0 bases and 3 bases, there was a span of 13 bases. As DNA, the CDR3 is TGCGCCAGCAGCTTGGCTCTGGGCAGTCGCTACGAGCAGTACTTC. It translates to CASSLALGSRYEQYF.

The chain is built from TRBV7-2 and TRBJ2-3, with 7 nucleotides matching TRBD2. Germline lookup yields CDR1 SGHTA and CDR2 FQGNSA. The junction had 12 bases not matched to a gene; V was cut back by 3 bases and J by 6 bases. The CDR3 is made up of 16 amino acids. CDR3 protein: CASSFLTAGVADTQYF. CDR3 DNA sequence: TGTGCCAGCAGCTTCCTCACGGCGGGGGTTGCTGATACGCAGTATTTT.

This chain uses TRBV29-1 with TRBJ1-5; D is unclear. Looked up from germline, CDR1 is SQVTM and CDR2 is ANQGSEA. With 1 base removed from V and 4 bases from J, the gap between germline ends came to 8 bases. The CDR3 covers 13 residues. This chain's CDR3 is CSVEGTLNQPQHF. CDR3 DNA sequence: TGCAGCGTTGAAGGGACCCTGAATCAGCCCCAGCATTTT. Using reference TRBV29-1 and TRBJ1-5 for the parts outside the CDR3, the full variable domain is SAVISQKPSRDICQRGTSLTIQCQVDSQVTMMFWYRQQPGQSLTLIATANQGSEATYESGFVIDKFPISRPNLTFSTLTVSNMSPEDSSIYLCSVEGTLNQPQHFGDGTRLSIL.

This clone was counted between two and nine times. This rearrangement joins TRBV11-2 to TRBJ2-5; TRBD1 or TRBD2 may be the D gene (5 bases each). The CDR3 has 15 residues. V was clipped by 5 bases and J by 1 base, with 14 bases between them. Germline V gene lookup returns CDR1 SGHAT and CDR2 FQNNGV. The CDR3 coding sequence is TGTGCCAGCAGCGGCGACTGGGGGTTCCAAGAGACCCAGTACTTC. Translated: CASSGDWGFQETQYF.

The chain has TRBV9 and TRBJ2-3; the D call may be TRBD1 or TRBD2 (5 bases each). CDR1 is SGDLS and CDR2 is YYNGEE in the germline V gene. V was cut by 0 bases and J by 2 bases, with 13 bases left in between. This CDR3 is built from 16 residues. The CDR3 sequence is CASSVEVGDPTDTQYF. DNA for the CDR3: TGTGCCAGCAGCGTAGAAGTTGGGGACCCCACAGATACGCAGTATTTT.

V usage is TRBV6-4 and J usage is TRBJ1-1; tentative D call: TRBD1 (6 bases). Trimming left V 8 bases short and J 3 bases short, with 13 bases between. Per germline, CDR1 MRHNA and CDR2 SNTAGT. This CDR3 has 13 amino acids. CDR3 nucleotides: TGTGCCAGCGCGCTTGAGGGGGACACTGAAGCTTTCTTT. Translation gives CASALEGDTEAFF.

Only one count was recorded for this clone. The chain couples TRBV25-1 to TRBJ1-1; D may be TRBD1 (5 bases). The germline V and J ends were trimmed by 4 bases and 3 bases, with 18 bases remaining between them. The CDR3 runs 16 residues. Germline V gives CDR1 MGHDK, CDR2 SYGVNS. The CDR3 DNA follows: TGTGCCAGCAGTGCCCCAATCCCCGGGGGGTACACTGAAGCTTTCTTT. Translated, it gives CASSAPIPGGYTEAFF. Drawing the rest from reference TRBV25-1 and TRBJ1-1, the complete variable domain is EADIYQTPRYLVIGTGKKITLECSQTMGHDKMYWYQQDPGMELHLIHYSYGVNSTEKGDLSSESTVSRIRTEHFPLTLESARPSHTSQYLCASSAPIPGGYTEAFFGQGTRLTVV.

This clone appeared once. The CDR3 is CASTSGFGYTF. The CDR3 bases are TGTGCCAGCACCTCCGGGTTTGGCTACACCTTC. The V call is TRBV7-9, the J call TRBJ1-2; D is unclear. The germline gives CDR1 SEHNR, CDR2 FQNEAQ (reference sequence). Between the trimmed V and J ends, which lost 7 bases and 7 bases, there was a span of 10 bases. The CDR3 extends over 11 amino acids. Complete variable domain (other parts from reference TRBV7-9 and TRBJ1-2): DTGVSQNPRHKITKRGQNVTFRCDPISEHNRLYWYRQTLGQGPEFLTYFQNEAQLEKSRLLSDRFSAERPKGSFSTLEIQRTEQGDSAMYLCASTSGFGYTFGSGTRLTVV.

In its sample, this clone was seen once. The rearrangement links TRBV7-2 to TRBJ1-3; D uncertain. Germline V gene data show CDR1 as SGHTA and CDR2 as FQGNSA. The CDR3 is 16 residues long. V shed 1 base and J shed 0 bases, with 10 bases lying between them. The CDR3: CASSLEGRTSGNTIYF. The DNA for the CDR3 is TGTGCCAGCAGCTTAGAGGGCCGCACCTCTGGAAACACCATATATTTT. Looking up the rest from reference TRBV7-2 and TRBJ1-3 gives the full variable domain: GAGVSQSPSNKVTEKGKDVELRCDPISGHTALYWYRQSLGQGLEFLIYFQGNSAPDKSGLPSDRFSAERTGGSVSTLTIQRTQQEDSAVYLCASSLEGRTSGNTIYFGEGSWLTVV.

The chain joins TRBV25-1 to TRBJ1-2; D is unclear. V lost 3 bases and J lost 3, with 8 bases in between. CDR3 length: 13 residues. Germline CDR1 MGHDK, CDR2 SYGVNS. Written as DNA, the CDR3 is TGTGCCAGCAGTGAGTCGGTAGACTATGGCTACACCTTC. Translated, it gives CASSESVDYGYTF.

The chain recombines TRBV30 with TRBJ1-2; 9 bases are shared with TRBD1. The CDR3 covers 15 residues. Germline trimming cut 2 bases from V and 4 bases from J; bases unmatched to any gene: 8. The germline gives CDR1 GTSNPN, CDR2 SVGIG (reference sequence). The DNA for the CDR3 is TGTGCCTGGAGTACACAGGGGGCATCGGGCTATGGCTACACCTTC. Translated: CAWSTQGASGYGYTF.

The V and J genes are TRBV25-1 and TRBJ1-5; D is uncertain. CDR3 length: 13 amino acids. Germline V lookup: CDR1 MGHDK, CDR2 SYGVNS. Deletions cut 7 bases from V and 4 bases from J, with 11 bases between. The CDR3 is CASKRPLNQPQHF. The CDR3 DNA reads TGTGCCAGCAAGAGACCCCTGAATCAGCCCCAGCATTTT.

This sequence joins TRBV15 and TRBJ1-4; tentatively, D is TRBD1 (5 bases). The V end was cut by 0 bases, the J end by 4 bases, with 6 bases between. This CDR3 is 14 amino acids long. The germline gives CDR1 LNHNV, CDR2 YYDKDF (reference sequence). The CDR3 is CATSRDRVNEKLFF. The CDR3 region has the DNA TGTGCCACCAGCAGAGACAGGGTTAATGAAAAACTGTTTTTT.

This rearrangement joins TRBV7-9 to TRBJ1-2; D gene unclear. Germline V gene lookup returns CDR1 SEHNR and CDR2 FQNEAQ (reference sequence). Trimming stripped 8 bases from V and 3 bases from J, with 10 bases between. This CDR3 has 12 residues. The CDR3: CASQGRDYGYTF. CDR3 bases: TGTGCCAGCCAAGGGAGGGACTATGGCTACACCTTC.